This T cell receptor (beta chain) was captured by sequencing in a study of blood T cell repertoires in COVID-19. Study background: The origin of the acute and convalescent COVID-19 samples was the United States, Italy and Spain. PBMCs, B-cell-depleted T cells, or T cells were the source of the cDNA or gDNA that made up the material.

Original data processing: Amplification from reference gene primers served as the basis for estimated nucleated cell counts. Libraries were prepared by immunoSEQ multiplex PCR; TCRdb keeps only in-frame clonotypes and omits some of them. V, J and clone size were drawn from that table, and D and trimming were deduced from the DNA. The sample yields under 95,000 clones, around three quarters seen once. This CDR3 is 16 amino acids long. V was pared by 1 base and J by 4 bases, with 14 bases between. Germline V CDR1 and CDR2: MGHRA, YSYEKL. Sequencing was carried out using peripheral blood. V and J are TRBV4-1 and TRBJ1-3; D uncertain. This TCR came from a man aged 50-59 years with active or convalescent COVID-19. The CDR3 protein is CASSQVLPVPGNTIYF. The CDR3 DNA reads as TGCGCCAGCAGCCAAGTGTTGCCGGTCCCAGGAAACACCATATATTTT.